Detailed here is one T cell receptor beta chain. This specimen comes from a study of blood T cell repertoires in COVID-19. Overall study: Some COVID-19 samples were acute and others convalescent; all came from the United States, Italy and Spain.

The assay was immunoSEQ multiplex PCR, and TCRdb's table has in-frame clones only and misses some. The sample records about 170,000 clones, around 80% being singletons. Cohorts were determined from participant-reported clinical history. Cohort 3 recovery required two negative PCRs, clearance, or symptom resolution. The source material was PBMCs or T cells enriched from blood (not recorded which). This receptor was identified in a man aged 50-60 years who had recovered from COVID-19.

CDR3 DNA: TGCGCCAGCAGCTTCGGACAGGGCCCAAACATTCAGTACTTC. It specifies CASSFGQGPNIQYF. This rearrangement joins TRBV5-1 to TRBJ2-4, with 8 bases matching TRBD1. V trimming: 2 bases; J trimming: 6 bases; junction bases outside the gene matches: 4. The germline CDR1 and CDR2 sequences are SGHRS and YFSETQ. CDR3 length: 14 residues.